The source of this T cell receptor beta chain is a study of cytomegalovirus exposure and HLA in healthy donors. Points from the study as a whole: Only CMV serostatus was available as immune exposure information. What a later analysis reportedly showed was that an Asian-associated ancestry cluster had fewer N-insertions than the roughly 670-donor mean.

With 2 bases clipped from V and 2 bases from J, the junction kept 11 bases outside the gene matches. This CDR3 has 18 amino acids. Per germline, CDR1 SEHNR and CDR2 FQNEAQ (reference sequence). A multiplex PCR was run with 60 Vbeta primers and 13 Jbeta primers. Some clones are missing from TCRdb's copy, which holds only in-frame ones; the method was immunoSEQ multiplex PCR. The sample has roughly 130,000 clones; approximately 82% are singletons. As to this clone: Its antigen is unknown.

The origin of this receptor is a woman under 30 in good health and CMV-seropositive. The chain couples TRBV7-9 to TRBJ2-1; the match to TRBD1 covers 8 bases. The sample consisted of PBMCs. CDR3 DNA sequence: TGTGCCAGCAGCTTATGGATGTTTGGGACAGGACCCTACAATGAGCAGTTCTTC. As protein: CASSLWMFGTGPYNEQFF.